This record concerns one T cell receptor (beta chain) sequence. The identical CDR3 is also encoded by other nucleotide sequences in the sample. This record belongs to a study of blood T cell repertoires in COVID-19. Study context: T cells, B-cell-depleted T cells, or PBMCs supplied cDNA or gDNA.

Trimming shortened V by 4 bases and J by 0 bases, and 10 bases separated the two germline ends. The CDR3 sequence is 14 residues long. Germline V gives CDR1 SQVTM, CDR2 ANQGSEA. Authors' processing steps: Reference gene primer amplification gave estimated nucleated cell counts. Assay used: immunoSEQ multiplex PCR; TCRdb lists only in-frame clones, some missing. The DNA gave D and trimming, while V, J and clone size come from that table. The sample yields around 200,000 clones, approximately 79% seen once. Sample: peripheral blood. The V gene is TRBV29-1, the J gene TRBJ2-4; possibly TRBD1 for D (5 bases). The receptor was derived from a woman aged 45-65 years with acute or convalescent COVID-19. This CDR3 reads CSVADILAKNIQYF. In DNA form, the CDR3 reads TGCAGCGTTGCGGACATTTTAGCCAAAAACATTCAGTACTTC.